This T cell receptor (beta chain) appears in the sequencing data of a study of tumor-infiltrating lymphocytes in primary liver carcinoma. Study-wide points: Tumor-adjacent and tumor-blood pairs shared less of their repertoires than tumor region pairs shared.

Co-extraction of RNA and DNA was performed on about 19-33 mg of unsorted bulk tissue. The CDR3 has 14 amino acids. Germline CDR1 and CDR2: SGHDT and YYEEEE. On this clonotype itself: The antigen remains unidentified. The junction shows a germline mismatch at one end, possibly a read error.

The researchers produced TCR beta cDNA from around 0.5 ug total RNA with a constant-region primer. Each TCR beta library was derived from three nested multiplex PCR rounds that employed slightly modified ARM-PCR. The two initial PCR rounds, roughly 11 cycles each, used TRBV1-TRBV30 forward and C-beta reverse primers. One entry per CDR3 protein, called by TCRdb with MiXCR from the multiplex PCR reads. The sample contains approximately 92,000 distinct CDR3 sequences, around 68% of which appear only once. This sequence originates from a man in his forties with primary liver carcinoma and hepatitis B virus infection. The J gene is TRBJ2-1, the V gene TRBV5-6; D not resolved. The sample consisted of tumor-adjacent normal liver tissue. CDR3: CASSLHGSELKQSF. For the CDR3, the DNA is TGTGCCAGCAGCTTGCACGGTTCCGAATTAAAGCAGTCCTTC.